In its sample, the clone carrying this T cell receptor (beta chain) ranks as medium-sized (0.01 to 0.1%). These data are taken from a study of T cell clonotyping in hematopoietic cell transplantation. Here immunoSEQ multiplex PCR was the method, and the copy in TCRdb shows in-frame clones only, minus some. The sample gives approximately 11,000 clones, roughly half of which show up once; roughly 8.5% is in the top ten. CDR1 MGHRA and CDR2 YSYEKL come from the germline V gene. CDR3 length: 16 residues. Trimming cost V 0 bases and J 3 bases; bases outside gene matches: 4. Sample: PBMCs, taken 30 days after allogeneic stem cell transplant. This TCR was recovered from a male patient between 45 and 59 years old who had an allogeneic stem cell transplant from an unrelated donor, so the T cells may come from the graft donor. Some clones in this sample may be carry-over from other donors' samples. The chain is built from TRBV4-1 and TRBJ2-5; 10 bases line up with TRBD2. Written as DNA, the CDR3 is TGCGCCAGCAGCCAAGAGAGTCTAGCGGGGGAAGAGACCCAGTACTTC. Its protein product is CASSQESLAGEETQYF.